Below are 25 T cell receptor beta chains sequenced from a single sample in a study of blood T cell repertoires in COVID-19. Clones were sequenced by immunoSEQ multiplex PCR, and TCRdb holds only the in-frame ones, with some missing. Among approximately 350,000 clones listed, 89% were seen once. The sequenced material came from peripheral blood. All receptors come from a woman under 40 with COVID-19, enrolled during active disease.

The CDR3 nucleotides are TGTGCCAGTAGTAGAAACAGGGACGGGTCCTACGAGCAGTACTTC. Protein sequence: CASSRNRDGSYEQYF. This chain connects TRBV19 to TRBJ2-7; TRBD1 is a possible D gene (6 bases). The length of the CDR3 is 15 residues. CDR1 and CDR2 (germline): LNHDA, SQIVND (reference sequence). Trimming took off 4 bases at V and 1 base at J, with 14 bases between the two ends.

The chain links TRBV29-1 to TRBJ2-5, with D tentatively TRBD1 (5 bases). Trimming took off 6 bases at V and 5 bases at J, with 19 bases between the two ends. CDR1 is SQVTM and CDR2 is ANQGSEA in the germline V gene. The CDR3 consists of 14 residues. CDR3 amino acids: CSVSLGPIRETQYF. The CDR3 DNA reads as TGCAGCGTATCCCTGGGGCCAATTCGGGAGACCCAGTACTTC.

The J gene is TRBJ1-1, the V gene TRBV7-9; D is possibly TRBD1 (5 bases). With 2 bases removed from V and 6 bases from J, the gap between germline ends came to 10 bases. Germline V gives CDR1 SEHNR, CDR2 FQNEAQ (reference sequence). The CDR3 has 13 amino acids. This CDR3 is CASSLNRIAEAFF. In nucleotides, the CDR3 is TGTGCCAGCAGCTTAAACAGGATAGCTGAAGCTTTCTTT.

The rearrangement uses TRBV12-5 and TRBJ1-4; D gene uncertain. Trimming shortened V by 7 bases and J by 5 bases, and 17 bases separated the two germline ends. CDR3 length: 15 residues. Germline V CDR1 and CDR2: LGHNT, FRNRAP. CDR3: CASAKAGRKNEKLFF. Here the CDR3 DNA reads TGTGCTAGTGCCAAAGCTGGTCGAAAAAATGAAAAACTGTTTTTT.

The CDR3 nucleotides are TGTGCCAGCAGTTTATCCACAGGGCCGGATCAGCCCCAGCATTTT. Amino acid sequence: CASSLSTGPDQPQHF. The chain carries TRBV27 and TRBJ1-5; D possibly corresponds to TRBD1 (6 bases). Germline V gene lookup returns CDR1 MNHEY and CDR2 SMNVEV (reference sequence). Trimming cost V 0 bases and J 5 bases, with 11 bases left between them. This CDR3 is 15 amino acids long.

This rearrangement joins TRBV5-5 to TRBJ1-5; no clear D gene. V was shortened by 2 bases and J by 2 bases, with 8 bases between the two germline ends. The CDR3 is made up of 14 amino acids. The germline V gene has CDR1 SGHKS and CDR2 YYEKEE (reference sequence). The CDR3 is CASSFPGGNQPQHF. CDR3 in DNA: TGTGCCAGCAGCTTTCCGGGAGGCAATCAGCCCCAGCATTTT.

V gene TRBV7-8 combines with J gene TRBJ2-1, with D maybe TRBD2 (5 bases). This CDR3 is 15 amino acids long. Trimming cost V 0 bases and J 7 bases, with 13 bases left between them. Germline V CDR1 and CDR2: SGHVS, FQNEAQ. CDR3 amino acids: CASSLAGEGRNEQFF. CDR3 coding DNA: TGTGCCAGCAGCTTAGCCGGGGAAGGCCGGAATGAGCAGTTCTTC. The full variable domain, completed using reference TRBV7-8 and TRBJ2-1, is GAGVSQSPRYKVAKRGQDVALRCDPISGHVSLFWYQQALGQGPEFLTYFQNEAQLDKSGLPSDRFFAERPEGSVSTLKIQRTQQEDSAVYLCASSLAGEGRNEQFFGPGTRLTVL.

The gene calls are TRBV5-4 and TRBJ2-3; perhaps TRBD2 as D (6 bases). The V end was cut by 6 bases, the J end by 1 base, with 12 bases between. The CDR3 runs 14 residues. Germline V gene sequence: CDR1 SGHNT, CDR2 YYREEE (reference sequence). In nucleotides, the CDR3 is TGTGCCAGCACCAGGACGGGGGGCACAGATACGCAGTATTTT. The encoded protein is CASTRTGGTDTQYF. Together with reference TRBV5-4 and TRBJ2-3, the CDR3 gives the full variable domain: ETGVTQSPTHLIKTRGQQVTLRCSSQSGHNTVSWYQQALGQGPQFIFQYYREEENGRGNFPPRFSGLQFPNYSSELNVNALELDDSALYLCASTRTGGTDTQYFGPGTRLTVL.

Details on this clone: Other DNA sequences in this sample translate to the same CDR3. The chain combines TRBV4-3 with TRBJ1-4; D possibly corresponds to TRBD1 (5 bases). The V end lost 1 base, the J end lost 3 bases, and 6 bases lay between the germline ends. Looked up from germline, CDR1 is LGHNA and CDR2 is YSLEER. This CDR3 region has 14 residues. The CDR3 nucleotides read TGCGCCAGCAGCCAAGGACAGTCTAATGAAAAACTGTTTTTT. This gives the protein CASSQGQSNEKLFF.

CDR3 sequence (DNA): TGTGCCAGCAGCCTTAGACAGGGGAACAATGAGCAGTTCTTC. Translation: CASSLRQGNNEQFF. This rearrangement joins TRBV7-8 to TRBJ2-1, with 8 nucleotides matching TRBD1. V lost 5 bases and J lost 5; bases outside the gene matches: 5. Germline loops: CDR1 SGHVS, CDR2 FQNEAQ. CDR3 length equals 14 residues.

CDR3 amino acids: CATVTVGGAFF. CDR3 in DNA: TGTGCCACCGTCACTGTGGGGGGAGCTTTCTTT. The chain uses TRBV19 and TRBJ1-1; D perhaps matches TRBD1 (5 bases). Germline loops: CDR1 LNHDA, CDR2 SQIVND (reference sequence). V lost 10 bases and J lost 10, with 16 bases in between. This CDR3 has 11 residues. Combining the CDR3 with reference TRBV19 and TRBJ1-1 gives the whole variable domain DGGITQSPKYLFRKEGQNVTLSCEQNLNHDAMYWYRQDPGQGLRLIYYSQIVNDFQKGDIAEGYSVSREKKESFPLTVTSAQKNPTAFYLCATVTVGGAFFGQGTRLTVV.

V is TRBV15 and J is TRBJ2-1, with 11 bases aligning to TRBD2. This CDR3 spans 18 amino acids. Germline CDR1 reads LNHNV; CDR2 reads YYDKDF (reference sequence). The ends lost 1 base at V and 3 bases at J; junction bases unmatched: 8. The chain's CDR3 is CATSRGTSGWQVYNEQFF. The DNA for the CDR3 is TGTGCCACCAGCAGAGGGACTAGCGGGTGGCAAGTCTACAATGAGCAGTTCTTC.

This chain connects TRBV13 to TRBJ1-6; possible D gene TRBD1, 6 bases. Trimming shortened V by 2 bases and J by 7 bases, and 18 bases separated the two germline ends. This CDR3 region has 17 residues. Germline loops: CDR1 PRHDT, CDR2 FYEKMQ (reference sequence). In DNA form, the CDR3 reads TGTGCCAGCAGCTTATGGGGGCTAGACCCTAAGAATTCACCCCTCCACTTT. Translation: CASSLWGLDPKNSPLHF.

The chain links TRBV19 to TRBJ1-2; 9 nucleotides match TRBD1. V trimming: 5 bases; J trimming: 2 bases; junction bases outside the gene matches: 18. The germline gives CDR1 LNHDA, CDR2 SQIVND (reference sequence). This CDR3 has 19 amino acids. The CDR3 DNA reads as TGTGCCAGTAGTTTGAATCCACAGGGGGCCTACACGCGAAACTATGGCTACACCTTC. Amino acids: CASSLNPQGAYTRNYGYTF.

V is TRBV21-1 and J is TRBJ2-5; TRBD2 is the table's D call and was not checked against the DNA. TRBV21-1 is tagged as a pseudogene. This CDR3 has 16 residues. The CDR3 is CASSLNTGEGIKTQYF. The CDR3 nucleotides read TGTGCCAGCAGCCTTAATACCGGGGAGGGGATAAAGACCCAGTACTTC.

V and J are TRBV7-9 and TRBJ2-7; no reliable D call. This CDR3 comprises 17 residues. With 2 bases removed from V and 0 bases from J, the gap between germline ends came to 17 bases. The germline V gene encodes CDR1 SEHNR and CDR2 FQNEAQ (reference sequence). CDR3 in amino acids: CASSLKHGGANSYEQYF. CDR3 nucleotides: TGTGCCAGCAGCTTAAAACATGGCGGAGCAAACTCCTACGAGCAGTACTTC. The entire variable domain, with the rest obtained from reference TRBV7-9 and TRBJ2-7, is as follows: DTGVSQNPRHKITKRGQNVTFRCDPISEHNRLYWYRQTLGQGPEFLTYFQNEAQLEKSRLLSDRFSAERPKGSFSTLEIQRTEQGDSAMYLCASSLKHGGANSYEQYFGPGTRLTVT.

The genes are TRBV5-1 and TRBJ2-1; D is ambiguous. Trimming removed 0 bases from V and 6 bases from J, with 10 bases in between. The CDR3 contains 14 residues. CDR1 is SGHRS and CDR2 is YFSETQ in the germline V gene. The CDR3: CASSLARGINEQFF. The CDR3 bases are TGCGCCAGCAGCTTGGCCCGAGGAATCAATGAGCAGTTCTTC.

This sequence joins TRBV10-3 and TRBJ2-7; tentatively, D is TRBD1 (6 bases). Trimming left V 0 bases short and J 6 bases short, with 12 bases between. Germline V gene lookup returns CDR1 ENHRY and CDR2 SYGVKD. The CDR3 contains 14 residues. The CDR3 nucleotides are TGTGCCATCAGTGAGTCCACAGGGCTGTCCGAGCAGTACGTC. This translates into CAISESTGLSEQYV.

This chain links TRBV6-5 with TRBJ2-7, with 13 positions matching TRBD2. V was clipped by 1 base and J by 6 bases; unmatched bases: 6. Germline lookup yields CDR1 MNHEY and CDR2 SVGAGI. CDR3 length: 16 residues. CDR3 sequence (DNA): TGTGCCAGCAGTTACTTACTAGCGGGAGGGCCTTTCGAGCAGTACGTC. It specifies CASSYLLAGGPFEQYV.

The chain has TRBV4-2 and TRBJ1-1, with D possibly matching TRBD1 (6 bases). This CDR3 is built from 15 residues. CDR1 LGHNA and CDR2 YNFKEQ come from the germline V gene. The ends were cut back, 2 bases at V and 0 bases at J, with 10 bases in the middle. CDR3 nucleotide sequence: TGTGCCAGCAGCCAACCTGGACAGATGAACACTGAAGCTTTCTTT. As protein: CASSQPGQMNTEAFF.

The J gene is TRBJ2-2, the V gene TRBV5-4; possible D gene TRBD2, 6 bases. Germline V gives CDR1 SGHNT, CDR2 YYREEE (reference sequence). The CDR3 totals 16 residues. V shed 2 bases and J shed 0 bases, with 11 bases lying between them. CDR3 sequence (DNA): TGTGCCAGCAGCTTCCCCGGCGGGACGAACACCGGGGAGCTGTTTTTT. Residues: CASSFPGGTNTGELFF.

The J gene is TRBJ1-6, the V gene TRBV10-3; D is perhaps TRBD1 (5 bases). This CDR3 region has 13 residues. Germline assignment: CDR1 ENHRY and CDR2 SYGVKD. V was pared by 7 bases and J by 10 bases, with 14 bases between. CDR3 sequence: CAITADQGSPLHF. The CDR3 coding sequence is TGTGCCATCACCGCGGACCAGGGATCACCCCTCCACTTT.

V gene TRBV5-7 combines with J gene TRBJ1-1, with a weak D call TRBD1 (6 bases). TRBV5-7 is an ORF for which the function is uncertain. V lost 3 bases and J lost 7, with 10 bases in between. CDR3 length equals 12 residues. The DNA for the CDR3 is TGTGCCAGCAGCTCTCAACAGGGTGAAGCTTTCTTT. It yields the protein CASSSQQGEAFF.

This rearrangement joins TRBV10-3 to TRBJ2-1; TRBD1 aligns across 7 bases. Germline lookup yields CDR1 ENHRY and CDR2 SYGVKD. Germline trimming cut 0 bases from V and 16 bases from J; bases unmatched to any gene: 6. The length of the CDR3 is 12 residues. For the CDR3, the DNA is TGTGCCATCAGTGAGTCGGAGACAGGGTTATTCTTC. This codes for CAISESETGLFF.

The CDR3 DNA reads TGTGCCAGCAGCCAAGGGAGGGGGATGGGAGCTTTCTTT. This sequence encodes CASSQGRGMGAFF. The chain is built from TRBV16 and TRBJ1-1, with D possibly matching TRBD1 (6 bases). CDR1 and CDR2 from the germline V gene are KGHSY and FQNENV. This CDR3 is built from 13 residues. V was cut by 2 bases and J by 10 bases, with 14 bases left in between.